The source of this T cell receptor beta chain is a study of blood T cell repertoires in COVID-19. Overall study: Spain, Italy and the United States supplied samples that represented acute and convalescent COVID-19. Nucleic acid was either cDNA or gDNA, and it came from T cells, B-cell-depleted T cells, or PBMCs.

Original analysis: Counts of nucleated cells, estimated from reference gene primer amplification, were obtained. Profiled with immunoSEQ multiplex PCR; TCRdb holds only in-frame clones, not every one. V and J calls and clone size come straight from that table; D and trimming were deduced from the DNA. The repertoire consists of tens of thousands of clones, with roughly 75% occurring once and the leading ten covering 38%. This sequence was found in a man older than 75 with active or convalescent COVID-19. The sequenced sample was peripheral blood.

The CDR3 nucleotides read TGTGCCAGTAGTATACCCGGACAGTTGTTCTCTGGAAACACCATATATTTT. This codes for CASSIPGQLFSGNTIYF. The chain is built from TRBV19 and TRBJ1-3, with D possibly TRBD1 on 6 matching bases. Germline loops: CDR1 LNHDA, CDR2 SQIVND (reference sequence). This CDR3 is built from 17 residues. V dropped 2 bases and J dropped 0 bases, with 14 bases sitting between them.